This T cell receptor (beta chain) originates from a study of CD8 T cells in Susac syndrome. In its sample, this clonotype was seen once. Germline-derived CDR1 and CDR2 are LGHDT and YNNKEL (reference sequence). J was trimmed by 7 bases and V by 4 bases; bases with no gene match: 10. This CDR3 has 14 residues. cDNA came from about 0.5 to 1 ug RNA primed by random hexamers. TCRdb re-analysed the immunoSEQ multiplex PCR reads in MiXCR, keeping a single row per CDR3 protein. Seen here are under 200,000 distinct CDR3 sequences, 90% to 95% observed once, and the top ten hold 0.14%. The gene calls are TRBV3-1 and TRBJ2-7; 7 bases match TRBD1. The specimen was CD4+ T cells from PBMCs. This sequence was found in a human donor in good health. The CDR3 region is CASSRDSATGEQYF. CDR3 bases: TGTGCCAGCAGCCGGGACAGCGCTACTGGAGAGCAGTACTTC.